The rows below give T cell receptor beta chains drawn from one sample of a study of T cell responses to AZD1222 COVID-19 vaccine. Sequenced by immunoSEQ multiplex PCR; TCRdb stores in-frame clones only, minus some. The repertoire holds fewer than 150,000 clones, with around nine tenths as singletons. Material: peripheral blood, obtained 28 days after the second AZD1222 dose. The receptors originated from an adult who received the AZD1222 COVID-19 vaccine. The CDR3 runs from the conserved cysteine through the conserved F or W. D genes are given only for firm matches. Size tells how often a clone was seen (once, few, many) or the class of an expanded clone, and some rows leave it out.

cdr3_nt: TGTGCCAGCAGCGGGAGAGGGGACAGGGGAGGGTACGAGCAGTACTTC; cdr3_aa: CASSGRGDRGGYEQYF; clone_size: NA; d_call: TRBD1; v_call: TRBV9; j_call: TRBJ2-7
cdr3_nt: TGTGCCAGCGTCGGGCGGTCTAGCGGGAGGTACGAGCAGTACTTC; cdr3_aa: CASVGRSSGRYEQYF; clone_size: once; d_call: TRBD2; v_call: TRBV6-5; j_call: TRBJ2-7
cdr3_nt: TGTGCCAGCAGTGACTCCGTGGGGGGGACAGATACGCAGTATTTT; cdr3_aa: CASSDSVGGTDTQYF; clone_size: NA; d_call: TRBD2; v_call: TRBV6-4; j_call: TRBJ2-3
cdr3_nt: TGTGCCAGCAGCCCCCAGGGCACAGATACGCAGTATTTT; cdr3_aa: CASSPQGTDTQYF; clone_size: NA; d_call: NA; v_call: TRBV7-9; j_call: TRBJ2-3
cdr3_nt: TGTGCCAGCAGAAGGACGACAGGGGGGAGCAATCAGCCCCAGCATTTT; cdr3_aa: CASRRTTGGSNQPQHF; clone_size: NA; d_call: TRBD1; v_call: TRBV2; j_call: TRBJ1-5
cdr3_nt: TGTGCCAGCAGCGAACGAGCGGGAAACACCATATATTTT; cdr3_aa: CASSERAGNTIYF; clone_size: NA; d_call: NA; v_call: TRBV5-6; j_call: TRBJ1-3
cdr3_nt: TGTGCCAGCAGTTCACCTCGTGGCTACACCTTC; cdr3_aa: CASSSPRGYTF; clone_size: NA; d_call: NA; v_call: TRBV6-2/TRBV6-3; j_call: TRBJ1-2
cdr3_nt: TGCAGTGCTAGGTACTATGGCTACACCTTC; cdr3_aa: CSARYYGYTF; clone_size: NA; d_call: NA; v_call: TRBV20-1; j_call: TRBJ1-2
cdr3_nt: TGTGCCAGCAGCCCGTTGAGGGATAAAGAGACCCAGTACTTC; cdr3_aa: CASSPLRDKETQYF; clone_size: NA; d_call: NA; v_call: TRBV11-2; j_call: TRBJ2-5
cdr3_nt: TGTGCCACCAGCAGAGATTTTGGGACAGGGGGCCTTAAGGATCAGCCCCAGCATTTT; cdr3_aa: CATSRDFGTGGLKDQPQHF; clone_size: NA; d_call: TRBD1; v_call: TRBV15; j_call: TRBJ1-5
cdr3_nt: TGTGCCAGCTCACCAGACAGGCAGACCAATGAGCAGTTCTTC; cdr3_aa: CASSPDRQTNEQFF; clone_size: NA; d_call: NA; v_call: TRBV18; j_call: TRBJ2-1
cdr3_nt: TGCAGTGCTAGTGAGTTGGGTACGGGCTACACCTTC; cdr3_aa: CSASELGTGYTF; clone_size: few; d_call: NA; v_call: TRBV20-1; j_call: TRBJ1-2
cdr3_nt: TGTGCCAGCAGCTTCGACCACACCGGGGAGCTGTTTTTT; cdr3_aa: CASSFDHTGELFF; clone_size: NA; d_call: NA; v_call: TRBV7-6; j_call: TRBJ2-2
cdr3_nt: TGTGCCAGCAGCTCCGTAACTAGCGGGCGGACAGATACGCAGTATTTT; cdr3_aa: CASSSVTSGRTDTQYF; clone_size: few; d_call: TRBD2; v_call: TRBV5-5; j_call: TRBJ2-3
cdr3_nt: TGCGCCAGCAGGGGGACGATCCCTGAAGCTTTCTTT; cdr3_aa: CASRGTIPEAFF; clone_size: NA; d_call: NA; v_call: TRBV5-1; j_call: TRBJ1-1
cdr3_nt: TGTGCCAGCAGCCCTCGGACAGGGGGCGAGTACGAGCAGTACTTC; cdr3_aa: CASSPRTGGEYEQYF; clone_size: once; d_call: TRBD1; v_call: TRBV7-9; j_call: TRBJ2-7
cdr3_nt: TGTGCCTGGAGTGTCCAGGGATTGGGTCAGCCCCAGCATTTT; cdr3_aa: CAWSVQGLGQPQHF; clone_size: NA; d_call: NA; v_call: TRBV30; j_call: TRBJ1-5
cdr3_nt: TGTGCCAGCAGCCACCTATCTAGCGGGAGGGCCGCGTACGAGCAGTACTTC; cdr3_aa: CASSHLSSGRAAYEQYF; clone_size: NA; d_call: TRBD2; v_call: TRBV14; j_call: TRBJ2-7
cdr3_nt: TGTGCCAGCAGCTTAGGCTACCGGGCCCAGTCCTTCACAGATACGCAGTATTTT; cdr3_aa: CASSLGYRAQSFTDTQYF; clone_size: NA; d_call: NA; v_call: TRBV7-3; j_call: TRBJ2-3
cdr3_nt: TGTGCCTGGAGCCGCAACAACTATGGCTACACCTTC; cdr3_aa: CAWSRNNYGYTF; clone_size: NA; d_call: NA; v_call: TRBV30; j_call: TRBJ1-2
cdr3_nt: TGCAGCGCACTTCCCTTTGCGGCCGGGGAGCTGTTTTTT; cdr3_aa: CSALPFAAGELFF; clone_size: NA; d_call: NA; v_call: TRBV29-1; j_call: TRBJ2-2
cdr3_nt: TGTGCCAGCAGCCGCCGGGGACTAGAAACAGATACGCAGTATTTT; cdr3_aa: CASSRRGLETDTQYF; clone_size: NA; d_call: TRBD2; v_call: TRBV7-3; j_call: TRBJ2-3
cdr3_nt: TGTGCCAGCAGCAAAAAAGGGGTCGGCTGGGGCTACACCTTC; cdr3_aa: CASSKKGVGWGYTF; clone_size: NA; d_call: NA; v_call: TRBV21-1; j_call: TRBJ1-2
cdr3_nt: TGTGCCAGCAGCTCCGGGTTGGATGCGGTGGAGCAGTACTTC; cdr3_aa: CASSSGLDAVEQYF; clone_size: NA; d_call: NA; v_call: TRBV7-2; j_call: TRBJ2-7
cdr3_nt: TGTGCCAGCAGCGAGACAGGGACCTATGGCTACACCTTC; cdr3_aa: CASSETGTYGYTF; clone_size: NA; d_call: TRBD1; v_call: TRBV6-4; j_call: TRBJ1-2
cdr3_nt: TGTGCCAGCAGACGACAGGGGGACTACGAGCAGTACTTC; cdr3_aa: CASRRQGDYEQYF; clone_size: NA; d_call: TRBD1; v_call: TRBV28; j_call: TRBJ2-7
cdr3_nt: TGTGCCAGCAGCTTAGTTACGGGAGTTGGAGAGACCCAGTACTTC; cdr3_aa: CASSLVTGVGETQYF; clone_size: few; d_call: NA; v_call: TRBV7-9; j_call: TRBJ2-5
cdr3_nt: TGTGCCAGCAGCTCGACGGGACTCGAAATGGGGACCCAGTACTTC; cdr3_aa: CASSSTGLEMGTQYF; clone_size: NA; d_call: NA; v_call: TRBV7-9; j_call: TRBJ2-5
cdr3_nt: TGTGCCAGCAGTGAACAGGACAGGATCGGAAGCTACGAGCAGTACTTC; cdr3_aa: CASSEQDRIGSYEQYF; clone_size: NA; d_call: TRBD1; v_call: TRBV6-1; j_call: TRBJ2-7
cdr3_nt: TGTGCCAGCAGTACCTCCCGTAGCGGGGGACGCACAGATACGCAGTATTTT; cdr3_aa: CASSTSRSGGRTDTQYF; clone_size: few; d_call: TRBD2; v_call: TRBV6-2/TRBV6-3; j_call: TRBJ2-3
cdr3_nt: TGTGCCAGCAGCTCCCGCCTGGGAGGGGGGGTTGAAAAACTGTTTTTT; cdr3_aa: CASSSRLGGGVEKLFF; clone_size: NA; d_call: NA; v_call: TRBV11-2; j_call: TRBJ1-4
cdr3_nt: TGTGCCAGCAGCCACGCGAGCGGGGGAGACACCGGGGAGCTGTTTTTT; cdr3_aa: CASSHASGGDTGELFF; clone_size: NA; d_call: TRBD2; v_call: TRBV4-2; j_call: TRBJ2-2
cdr3_nt: TGTGCCAGCAGTCCCCAGGGGGTTATCACAGATACGCAGTATTTT; cdr3_aa: CASSPQGVITDTQYF; clone_size: NA; d_call: TRBD1; v_call: TRBV7-3; j_call: TRBJ2-3
cdr3_nt: TGTGCCAGTGGGAAACAGGGGGAGAACACTGAAGCTTTCTTT; cdr3_aa: CASGKQGENTEAFF; clone_size: once; d_call: TRBD1; v_call: TRBV19; j_call: TRBJ1-1
cdr3_nt: TGTGCCTGGGGGGTCGGGAGACAAGAGACCCAGTACTTC; cdr3_aa: CAWGVGRQETQYF; clone_size: NA; d_call: NA; v_call: TRBV30; j_call: TRBJ2-5
cdr3_nt: TGTGCCTGGATGGAGGTTGGCTATGGCTACACCTTC; cdr3_aa: CAWMEVGYGYTF; clone_size: NA; d_call: NA; v_call: TRBV30; j_call: TRBJ1-2
cdr3_nt: TGCGCCAGCAGCCAAGAGCCATACAATGAGCAGTTCTTC; cdr3_aa: CASSQEPYNEQFF; clone_size: few; d_call: NA; v_call: TRBV4-1; j_call: TRBJ2-1
cdr3_nt: TGTGCCAGCAGTTTGGCAGGGGGCTATGAAAAACTGTTTTTT; cdr3_aa: CASSLAGGYEKLFF; clone_size: NA; d_call: TRBD1; v_call: TRBV27; j_call: TRBJ1-4
cdr3_nt: TGTGCCAGCAGTTTTATGAAGTACTCTGGAAACACCATATATTTT; cdr3_aa: CASSFMKYSGNTIYF; clone_size: NA; d_call: NA; v_call: TRBV6-2/TRBV6-3; j_call: TRBJ1-3